This TCR beta chain was profiled in a study of blood T cell repertoires in COVID-19. Study at large: The origin of the acute and convalescent COVID-19 samples was the United States, Italy and Spain.

A Seattle source enrolled patients during active infection and followed them longitudinally. Profiling relied on immunoSEQ multiplex PCR, and the TCRdb table lists in-frame clones only, not all of them. The table records 97,000 or so clones, roughly 89% of them present only once. Specimen: peripheral blood. This TCR was sampled from a woman between 45 and 65 years old with COVID-19, enrolled during active disease.

CDR3 loop: CASSSAPAGEISGANVLTF. In nucleotides, the CDR3 is TGCGCCAGCAGCTCCGCACCAGCCGGGGAGATTTCTGGGGCCAACGTCCTGACTTTC. This chain joins TRBV5-1 and TRBJ2-6; D might be TRBD2 (5 bases). CDR1 is SGHRS and CDR2 is YFSETQ in the germline V gene. The V end was cut by 3 bases, the J end by 1 base, with 20 bases between. The CDR3 extends over 19 amino acids.